This entry describes one T cell receptor (beta chain). Antigen unknown. The data originate from a study of vaccination and CD4 T cells after COVID-19. At the level of the study: Overlapping peptides of the spike proteins of SARS-CoV-2, HCoV-NL63, HCoV-OC43 and HCoV-229E were used for cell stimulation. Broader study findings: In convalescent patients, 304 of 307 vaccine-specific clones were spike mono-reactive.

The sample's treatment: roughly 11-day PBMC culture with coronavirus spike peptide pools or control peptides (ViraFEST assay). Two million PBMCs per well were cultured with roughly 9.2 IU/ml IL-2 and about 10 ug/ml peptide pools. Cultured CD4+ T-cell DNA underwent Oncomine TCR Beta short-read sequencing. Genomic DNA extraction was carried out from cultured CD4+ T cells. MiXCR, applied by TCRdb to the PCR reads, yields one record per CDR3 protein. The sample yields under 20,000 distinct CDR3 sequences, about 38% seen once. This receptor was taken from a human donor with COVID-19. Sequenced sample: cultured CD4+ T cells from blood.

CDR3 coding DNA: TGTGCCGCCAGTAGAGGGGGGGGTTCTAACTATGGCTACACCTTC. Translating gives CAASRGGGSNYGYTF. The chain employs TRBV19 and TRBJ1-2; D possibly corresponds to TRBD1 (6 bases). CDR3 size: 15 residues. Trimming removed 11 bases at V and 0 bases at J, with 19 bases between. Germline V gives CDR1 LNHDA, CDR2 SQIVND (reference sequence).